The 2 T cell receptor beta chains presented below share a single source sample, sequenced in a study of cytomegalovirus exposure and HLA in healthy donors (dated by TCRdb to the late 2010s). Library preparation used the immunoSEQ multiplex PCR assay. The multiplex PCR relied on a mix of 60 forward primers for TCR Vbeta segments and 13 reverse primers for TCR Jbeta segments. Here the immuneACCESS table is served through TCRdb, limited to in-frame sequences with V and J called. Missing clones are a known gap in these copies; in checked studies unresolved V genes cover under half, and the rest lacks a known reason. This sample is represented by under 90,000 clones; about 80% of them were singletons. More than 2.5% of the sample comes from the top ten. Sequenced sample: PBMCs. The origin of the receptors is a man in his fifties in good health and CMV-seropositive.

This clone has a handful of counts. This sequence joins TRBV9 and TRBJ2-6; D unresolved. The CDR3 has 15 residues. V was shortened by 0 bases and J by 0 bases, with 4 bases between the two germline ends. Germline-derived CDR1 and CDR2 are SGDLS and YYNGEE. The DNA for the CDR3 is TGTGCCAGCAGCGTAGGTTACTCTGGGGCCAACGTCCTGACTTTC. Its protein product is CASSVGYSGANVLTF. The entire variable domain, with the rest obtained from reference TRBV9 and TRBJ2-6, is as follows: DSGVTQTPKHLITATGQRVTLRCSPRSGDLSVYWYQQSLDQGLQFLIQYYNGEERAKGNILERFSAQQFPDLHSELNLSSLELGDSALYFCASSVGYSGANVLTFGAGSRLTVL.

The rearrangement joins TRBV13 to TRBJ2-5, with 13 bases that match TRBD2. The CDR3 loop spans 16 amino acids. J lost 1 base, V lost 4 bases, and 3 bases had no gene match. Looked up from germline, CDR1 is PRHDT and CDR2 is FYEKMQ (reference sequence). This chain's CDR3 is CASSSGLAGTQETQYF. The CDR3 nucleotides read TGTGCCAGCAGCTCGGGACTAGCGGGAACCCAAGAGACCCAGTACTTC.